A single sample gave rise to the 14 T cell receptor beta chains below, sequenced in a study of hypomethylating agent response in myelodysplastic syndrome. Data came from immunoSEQ multiplex PCR; TCRdb stores just in-frame clones and leaves some out. Of 6,600 or so clones detected, approximately 86% appear once; the ten largest clones hold 16%. The source was bone marrow, collected before or after starting hypomethylating agent treatment for myelodysplastic syndrome (not recorded which). Receptors originate from a human donor with myelodysplastic syndrome.

On this clone: Mismatch with germline at one junction end may stem from a read error. J is TRBJ2-1 and V is TRBV6-5; D tentatively fits TRBD1 or TRBD2 (5 bases each). The germline gives CDR1 MNHEY, CDR2 SVGAGI. This CDR3 contains 13 residues. In nucleotides, the CDR3 is TGTGCCAGCACCCTCGGGGCGTCGGGCCCCTCCGTCTTC. Translation: CASTLGASGPSVF.

The rearrangement joins TRBV19 to TRBJ2-7; 7 positions agree with TRBD1. V lost 1 base and J lost 3; bases outside the gene matches: 3. Germline V gene data show CDR1 as LNHDA and CDR2 as SQIVND (reference sequence). CDR3 size: 14 residues. CDR3 residues: CASSIGDSSYEQYF. The CDR3 DNA follows: TGTGCCAGTAGTATAGGGGACAGCAGCTACGAGCAGTACTTC. The whole variable domain, filled in from reference TRBV19 and TRBJ2-7, reads DGGITQSPKYLFRKEGQNVTLSCEQNLNHDAMYWYRQDPGQGLRLIYYSQIVNDFQKGDIAEGYSVSREKKESFPLTVTSAQKNPTAFYLCASSIGDSSYEQYFGPGTRLTVT.

V gene TRBV29-1 combines with J gene TRBJ2-1, with D possibly being TRBD1 or TRBD2 (5 bases each). The germline V gene has CDR1 SQVTM and CDR2 ANQGSEA. Trimming stripped 7 bases from V and 4 bases from J, with 20 bases between. This CDR3 is built from 15 residues. The CDR3 is CSADGDRGRYNEQFF. DNA for the CDR3: TGCAGCGCCGACGGGGACCGGGGCCGATACAATGAGCAGTTCTTC.

V usage is TRBV5-1 and J usage is TRBJ2-2; D is perhaps TRBD1 (5 bases). The V end lost 0 bases, the J end lost 0 bases, and 9 bases lay between the germline ends. Germline-derived CDR1 and CDR2 are SGHRS and YFSETQ. CDR3 length equals 16 residues. In DNA, the CDR3 is TGCGCCAGCAGCTTGGAGGGGCAGCCGAACACCGGGGAGCTGTTTTTT. Translated, it gives CASSLEGQPNTGELFF.

This clone was detected only a few times. The chain recombines TRBV19 with TRBJ1-1, with TRBD1 as a possible D gene (5 bases). From germline, CDR1 is LNHDA and CDR2 SQIVND (reference sequence). The CDR3 spans 13 residues. Trimming left V 5 bases short and J 4 bases short, with 11 bases between. The DNA for the CDR3 is TGTGCCAGTAGTCAAGGGGTGACCACTGAAGCTTTCTTT. This codes for CASSQGVTTEAFF. The full variable domain, in which reference TRBV19 and TRBJ1-1 provide the parts outside the CDR3, is DGGITQSPKYLFRKEGQNVTLSCEQNLNHDAMYWYRQDPGQGLRLIYYSQIVNDFQKGDIAEGYSVSREKKESFPLTVTSAQKNPTAFYLCASSQGVTTEAFFGQGTRLTVV.

The chain uses TRBV5-1 and TRBJ2-7; possibly TRBD1 for D (5 bases). V was shortened by 0 bases and J by 1 base, with 14 bases between the two germline ends. Germline loops: CDR1 SGHRS, CDR2 YFSETQ. The CDR3 contains 16 residues. The DNA for the CDR3 is TGCGCCAGCAGCTTGGAACAGGCGGCAAGGTCCTACGAGCAGTACTTC. Encoded protein: CASSLEQAARSYEQYF. Supplemented by reference TRBV5-1 and TRBJ2-7, the full variable domain reads KAGVTQTPRYLIKTRGQQVTLSCSPISGHRSVSWYQQTPGQGLQFLFEYFSETQRNKGNFPGRFSGRQFSNSRSEMNVSTLELGDSALYLCASSLEQAARSYEQYFGPGTRLTVT.

The rearrangement uses TRBV9 and TRBJ2-1; TRBD2 aligns across 7 bases. CDR3 length: 12 amino acids. In germline, CDR1 is SGDLS, CDR2 YYNGEE. V gave up 4 bases and J gave up 9 bases; unmatched junction bases: 4. In nucleotides, the CDR3 is TGTGCCAGCAGCCCCCGCGGGGGTGAGCAGTTCTTC. It is translated as CASSPRGGEQFF. Full variable domain (rest looked up from reference TRBV9 and TRBJ2-1): DSGVTQTPKHLITATGQRVTLRCSPRSGDLSVYWYQQSLDQGLQFLIQYYNGEERAKGNILERFSAQQFPDLHSELNLSSLELGDSALYFCASSPRGGEQFFGPGTRLTVL.

This chain uses TRBV6-5 with TRBJ1-6, with a possible D match to TRBD1 (5 bases). V was shortened by 2 bases and J by 2 bases, with 7 bases between the two germline ends. The CDR3 sequence is 15 residues long. CDR1 is MNHEY and CDR2 is SVGAGI in the germline V gene. DNA of the CDR3: TGTGCCAGCAGTTACCAGGGCACCTATAATTCACCCCTCCACTTT. Its protein is CASSYQGTYNSPLHF.

The chain employs TRBV5-5 and TRBJ1-2; unclear D gene. The V gene lost 0 bases and the J gene lost 1 base, with 7 bases spanning the gap. Germline V gene lookup returns CDR1 SGHKS and CDR2 YYEKEE (reference sequence). The CDR3 runs 14 residues. The DNA of the CDR3 is TGTGCCAGCAGCTTGGACGGTAGTAACTATGGCTACACCTTC. Residues: CASSLDGSNYGYTF. The full variable domain, with the rest looked up from reference TRBV5-5 and TRBJ1-2, is DAGVTQSPTHLIKTRGQQVTLRCSPISGHKSVSWYQQVLGQGPQFIFQYYEKEERGRGNFPDRFSARQFPNYSSELNVNALLLGDSALYLCASSLDGSNYGYTFGSGTRLTVV.

This clone was counted a single time. The chain has TRBV1 and TRBJ2-2. TRBV1 is a recognized pseudogene. The CDR3 runs 19 residues. For the CDR3, the DNA is TGCACCAGCGGGAATATAATGCCGGTAACCAGAAGGAACACCGGGGAGCTGTTTTTT. Its translation: CTSGNIMPVTRRNTGELFF.

The chain links TRBV6-4 to TRBJ2-7, with TRBD2 matching 10 bases. Germline CDR1 MRHNA, CDR2 SNTAGT. The CDR3 spans 17 residues. Trimming cost V 6 bases and J 2 bases; bases outside gene matches: 13. The chain's CDR3 is CASSGLAGVNVAYEQYV. The CDR3, as DNA: TGTGCCAGCAGCGGCCTAGCGGGGGTAAATGTCGCCTACGAGCAGTACGTC.

This clone appeared a few times. The chain couples TRBV7-9 to TRBJ2-7; D uncertain. V lost 1 base to trimming and J lost 2 bases, with 3 bases between them. This CDR3 contains 12 residues. Germline values: CDR1 SEHNR, CDR2 FQNEAQ (reference sequence). The chain's CDR3 is CASSLGAYEQYF. As DNA, the CDR3 is TGTGCCAGCAGCTTAGGAGCCTACGAGCAGTACTTC.

This chain links TRBV7-6 with TRBJ2-5, with 10 bases aligning to TRBD2. Germline V gene lookup returns CDR1 SGHVS and CDR2 FNYEAQ. The CDR3 contains 17 residues. V shed 4 bases, J shed 5 bases, and the junction held 13 bases outside the gene matches. In DNA form, the CDR3 reads TGTGCCAGCAGCTGGGGGCGAGAGCGGGGGGGCTCTGAGACCCAGTACTTC. This sequence encodes CASSWGRERGGSETQYF.

The genes are TRBV2 and TRBJ2-7, with TRBD2 matching over 9 bases. CDR1 SNHLY and CDR2 FYNNEI come from the germline V gene. J lost 2 bases, V lost 5 bases, and 7 bases had no gene match. This CDR3 comprises 15 residues. CDR3 bases: TGTGCCAGCAGTCTGCCTAGCGGGGACCCCTACGAGCAGTACTTC. This encodes CASSLPSGDPYEQYF.